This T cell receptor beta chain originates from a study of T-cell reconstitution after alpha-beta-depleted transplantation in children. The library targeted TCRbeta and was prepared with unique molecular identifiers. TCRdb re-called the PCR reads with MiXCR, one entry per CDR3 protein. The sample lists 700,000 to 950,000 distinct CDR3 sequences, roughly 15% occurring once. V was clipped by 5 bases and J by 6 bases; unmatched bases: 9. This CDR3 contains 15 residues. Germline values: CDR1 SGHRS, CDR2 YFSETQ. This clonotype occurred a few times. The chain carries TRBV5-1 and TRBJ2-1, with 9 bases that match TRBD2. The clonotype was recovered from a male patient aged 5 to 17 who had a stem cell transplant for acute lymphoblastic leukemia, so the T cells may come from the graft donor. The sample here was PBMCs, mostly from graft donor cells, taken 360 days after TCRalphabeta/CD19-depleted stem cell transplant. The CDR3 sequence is CASRDAGGSGNEQFF. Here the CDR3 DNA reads TGCGCCAGCAGAGATGCGGGAGGGTCTGGCAATGAGCAGTTCTTC. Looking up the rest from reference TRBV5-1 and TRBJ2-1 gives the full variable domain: KAGVTQTPRYLIKTRGQQVTLSCSPISGHRSVSWYQQTPGQGLQFLFEYFSETQRNKGNFPGRFSGRQFSNSRSEMNVSTLELGDSALYLCASRDAGGSGNEQFFGPGTRLTVL.